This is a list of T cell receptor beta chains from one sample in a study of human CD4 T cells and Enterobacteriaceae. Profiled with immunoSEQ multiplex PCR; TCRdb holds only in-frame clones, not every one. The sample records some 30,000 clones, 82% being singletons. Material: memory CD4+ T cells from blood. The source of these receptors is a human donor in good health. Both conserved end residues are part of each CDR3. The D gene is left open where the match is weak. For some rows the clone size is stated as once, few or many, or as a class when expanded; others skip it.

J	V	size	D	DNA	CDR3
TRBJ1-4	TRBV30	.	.	TGTGCCTGGAGTGTGGGAGTGGATGAAAAACTGTTTTTT	CAWSVGVDEKLFF
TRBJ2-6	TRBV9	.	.	TGTGCCAGCAGCGTAGTGGCGGCTGGGGCCAACGTCCTGACTTTC	CASSVVAAGANVLTF
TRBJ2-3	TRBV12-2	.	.	TGTGCAAGTCGCTTAGTACCAGATACGCAGTATTTT	CASRLVPDTQYF
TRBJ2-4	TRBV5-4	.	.	TGTGCCAGCAGCTCTCGACAGGCTGGGGACATTCAGTACTTC	CASSSRQAGDIQYF
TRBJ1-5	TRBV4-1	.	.	TGCGCCCGCCCGGATGTCGATAGCAATCAGCCCCAGCATTTT	CARPDVDSNQPQHF
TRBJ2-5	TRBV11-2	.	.	TGTGCCAGCAGCTTAGGATTAAGGGGAGGGGGGGAGACCCAGTACTTC	CASSLGLRGGGETQYF
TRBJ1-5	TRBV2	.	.	TGTGCCAGCAGCTATGAACGGCGGCAGACCGCGGGCCAGCCCCAGCATTTT	CASSYERRQTAGQPQHF
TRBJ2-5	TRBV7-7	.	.	TGTGCCAGCAGTAGGGGGGGGCCCGAGACCCAGTACTTC	CASSRGGPETQYF
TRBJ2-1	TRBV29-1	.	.	TGCAAAACTACAGGGAGCTCCTACAATGAGCAGTTCTTC	CKTTGSSYNEQFF
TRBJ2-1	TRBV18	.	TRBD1	TGTGCCAGCTCCCTTGGACAGGGGGCAAGTAATGAGCAGTTCTTC	CASSLGQGASNEQFF
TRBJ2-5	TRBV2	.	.	TGTGCCAGCAGTGAAGCAACAGGGCAAGAGACCCAGTACTTC	CASSEATGQETQYF
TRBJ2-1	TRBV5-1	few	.	TGCGCCAGCACTCCCGAGCGGGTCTCCTACAATGAGCAGTTCTTC	CASTPERVSYNEQFF
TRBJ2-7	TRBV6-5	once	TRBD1	TGTGCCAGCAGGCCGGGACAGGGCTACGAGCAGTACTTC	CASRPGQGYEQYF
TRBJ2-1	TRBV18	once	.	TGTGCCAGCTCAGCGACAGACAATGAGCAGTTCTTC	CASSATDNEQFF
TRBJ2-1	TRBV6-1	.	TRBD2	TGTGCCAGCAGACTAGCGGGAATCTACAATGAGCAGTTCTTC	CASRLAGIYNEQFF
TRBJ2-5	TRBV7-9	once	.	TGTGCCAGCAGCTTATACCCCAGGCAAGGTCAAGAGACCCAGTACTTC	CASSLYPRQGQETQYF
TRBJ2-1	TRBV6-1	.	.	TGTGCCAGCAGGATAGACTATCTCAATGAGCAGTTCTTC	CASRIDYLNEQFF
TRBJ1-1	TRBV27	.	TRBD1	TGTGCCAGCAGTTTAGGGACAGGGGTAGGGCGAGCTTTCTTT	CASSLGTGVGRAFF
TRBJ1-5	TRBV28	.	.	TGTGCCAGCAGTTTGTATGGGGGGGGCCGACAGCCCCAGCATTTT	CASSLYGGGRQPQHF
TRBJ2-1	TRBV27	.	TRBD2	TGTGCCAGCAGTTTACTTAGCGGGAGGGCCGGGAATGAGCAGTTCTTC	CASSLLSGRAGNEQFF
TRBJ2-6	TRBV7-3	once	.	TGTGCCAGCAGCTTAGATGCAAGCTCTGGGGCCAACGTCCTGACTTTC	CASSLDASSGANVLTF
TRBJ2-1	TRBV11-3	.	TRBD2	TGTGCCAGCAGCCAAGCGGGAGGGCCGAAGGAGCAGTTCTTC	CASSQAGGPKEQFF
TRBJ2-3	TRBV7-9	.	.	TGTGCCAGCAGCCTTCGAAACACAGATACGCAGTATTTT	CASSLRNTDTQYF
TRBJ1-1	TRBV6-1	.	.	TGTGCCAGCAGTGAACGGAACACTGAAGCTTTCTTT	CASSERNTEAFF
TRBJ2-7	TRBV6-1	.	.	TGTGCCAGCAGTGTATCACACTACTACGAGCAGTACTTC	CASSVSHYYEQYF
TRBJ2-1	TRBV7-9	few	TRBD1	TGTGCCAGCAGCTCTGGGACAGGGATTAACCTCGCTGCCAGGGGTGAGCAGTTCTTC	CASSSGTGINLAARGEQFF
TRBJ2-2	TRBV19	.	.	TGTGCCAACCCGGTCAGGGGGGCCGGGGAGCTGTTTTTT	CANPVRGAGELFF
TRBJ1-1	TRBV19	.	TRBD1	TGTGCCAGTATGTTGGAGGGACAGAGAACAGTGAACACTGAAGCTTTCTTT	CASMLEGQRTVNTEAFF
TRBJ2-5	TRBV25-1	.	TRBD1	TGTGCCAGCAGTGATGGGACAGCCGAAAAGGGGACCCAGTACTTC	CASSDGTAEKGTQYF
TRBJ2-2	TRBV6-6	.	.	TGTGCCAGCAGGCAAACCCGGGGCCTGAACACCGGGGAGCTGTTTTTT	CASRQTRGLNTGELFF
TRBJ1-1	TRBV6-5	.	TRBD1	TGTGCCAGCAGTCACCGGGACAGGGTTGAAGCTTTCTTT	CASSHRDRVEAFF
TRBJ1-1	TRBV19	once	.	TGTGCCAGTAGTATAGCTGGGGTGAAGCACACTGAAGCTTTCTTT	CASSIAGVKHTEAFF
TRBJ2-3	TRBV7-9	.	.	TGTGCCAGCAGTCCCCGGGGGGCAGGGGGATTGGCGCAGTATTTT	CASSPRGAGGLAQYF
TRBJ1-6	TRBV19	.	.	TGTGCCAGTAGTCCCCGAGGAAGATCACCCCTCCACTTT	CASSPRGRSPLHF
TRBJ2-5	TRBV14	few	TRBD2	TGTGCCAGCAGCCAACAGCCCCTAGCGGGAGACCCGTACTTC	CASSQQPLAGDPYF
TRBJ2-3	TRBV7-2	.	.	TGTGCCAGCAGCTTTAGTAGACAGGCGACCACAGATACGCAGTATTTT	CASSFSRQATTDTQYF
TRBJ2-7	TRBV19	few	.	TGTGCCAGTAGTGGCGCAGGTGCGTTCTCGGAGCAGTACTTC	CASSGAGAFSEQYF
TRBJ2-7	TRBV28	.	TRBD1	TGTGCCAGCAGTTCCGGACAGGCGACCTACGAGCAGTACTTC	CASSSGQATYEQYF
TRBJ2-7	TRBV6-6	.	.	TGTGCCAGCAGCCGGACTAACTCCTACGAGCAGTACTTC	CASSRTNSYEQYF
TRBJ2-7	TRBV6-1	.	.	TGTGCCAGCAGTGAAACAGGGCGCGCCTACGAGCAGTACTTC	CASSETGRAYEQYF
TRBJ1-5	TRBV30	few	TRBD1	TGTGCCTGGAGTGGGGCCGGGACAGGGGGTCAGCCCCAGCATTTT	CAWSGAGTGGQPQHF
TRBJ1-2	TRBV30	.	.	TGTGCCTGGAGTGTAAGGAGGGACTATGGCTACACCTTC	CAWSVRRDYGYTF
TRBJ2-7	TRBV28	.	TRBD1	TGTGCCAGCAGTTCGCGACAGGGGCCCGGGGAGCAGTACTTC	CASSSRQGPGEQYF
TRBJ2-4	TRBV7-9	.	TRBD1	TGTGCCAGCAGCACCCATAGACAGGGCGGCAAAAACATTCAGTACTTC	CASSTHRQGGKNIQYF
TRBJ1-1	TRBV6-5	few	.	TGTGCCAGCAGCCTGGAGGGTTTTAACACTGAAGCTTTCTTT	CASSLEGFNTEAFF
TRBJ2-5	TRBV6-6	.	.	TGTGCCAGCAGCTCACGAACTAGGGAGGAGACCCAGTACTTC	CASSSRTREETQYF
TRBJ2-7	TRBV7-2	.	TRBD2	TGTGCCAGCAGCTCGACAACCGGGACTAGCGGGGAGCAGTACTTC	CASSSTTGTSGEQYF
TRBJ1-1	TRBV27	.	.	TGTGCCAGCAGCTTAAGGGGGGGGCTGATGAACACTGAAGCTTTCTTT	CASSLRGGLMNTEAFF
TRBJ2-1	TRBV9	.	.	TGTGCCAGCAGCGTAGCTGACGTATTCTCCTACAATGAGCAGTTCTTC	CASSVADVFSYNEQFF
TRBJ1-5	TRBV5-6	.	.	TGTGCCAGCAGCTTTTTAGGGCCAAATCAGCCCCAGCATTTT	CASSFLGPNQPQHF
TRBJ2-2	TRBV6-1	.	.	TGTGCCAGCAGTGAGCGCAGGGTATCAGGCACCGGGGAGCTGTTTTTT	CASSERRVSGTGELFF
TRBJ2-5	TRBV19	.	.	TGTGCCAGTACCGGGACCCAACAAGAGACCCAGTACTTC	CASTGTQQETQYF
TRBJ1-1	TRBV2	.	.	TGTGCCACCGAAGGGAGGTTTACTGAAGCTTTCTTT	CATEGRFTEAFF
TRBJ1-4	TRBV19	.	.	TGTGCCAGTAGTATAGACCAGAATGAAAAACTGTTTTTT	CASSIDQNEKLFF
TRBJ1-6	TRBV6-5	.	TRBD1	TGTGCCAGCAGTTACCCCCGGACAGGGAATTCACCCCTCCACTTT	CASSYPRTGNSPLHF
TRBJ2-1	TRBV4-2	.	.	TGTGCCAGCAGCCAACAGCCATTATCCTACAATGAGCAGTTCTTC	CASSQQPLSYNEQFF
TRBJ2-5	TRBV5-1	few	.	TGCGCCAGCAGCGAGTTTCAAGAGACCCAGTACTTC	CASSEFQETQYF
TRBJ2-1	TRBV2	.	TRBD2	TGTGCCAGCAGTGAACTAGCGGGAGGCTACAATGAGCAGTTCTTC	CASSELAGGYNEQFF
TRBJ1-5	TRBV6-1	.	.	TGTGCCAGCAGGGAAAGCAGGGGCCCAATGCCCCAGCATTTT	CASRESRGPMPQHF